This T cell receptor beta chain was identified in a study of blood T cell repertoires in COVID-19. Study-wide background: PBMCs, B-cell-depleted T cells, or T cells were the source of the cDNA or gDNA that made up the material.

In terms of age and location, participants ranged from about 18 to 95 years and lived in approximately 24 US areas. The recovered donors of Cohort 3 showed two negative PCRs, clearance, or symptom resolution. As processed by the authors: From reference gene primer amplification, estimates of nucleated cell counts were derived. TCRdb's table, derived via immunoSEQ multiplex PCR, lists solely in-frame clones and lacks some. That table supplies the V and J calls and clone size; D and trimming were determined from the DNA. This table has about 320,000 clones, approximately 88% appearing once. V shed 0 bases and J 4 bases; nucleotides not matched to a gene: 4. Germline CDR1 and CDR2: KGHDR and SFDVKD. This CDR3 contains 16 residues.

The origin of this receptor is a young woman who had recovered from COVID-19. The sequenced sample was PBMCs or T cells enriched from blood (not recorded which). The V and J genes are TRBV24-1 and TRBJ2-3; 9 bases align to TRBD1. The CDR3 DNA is TGTGCCACCAGTGATTTGGACAGGGGGGACGCAGATACGCAGTATTTT. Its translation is CATSDLDRGDADTQYF.